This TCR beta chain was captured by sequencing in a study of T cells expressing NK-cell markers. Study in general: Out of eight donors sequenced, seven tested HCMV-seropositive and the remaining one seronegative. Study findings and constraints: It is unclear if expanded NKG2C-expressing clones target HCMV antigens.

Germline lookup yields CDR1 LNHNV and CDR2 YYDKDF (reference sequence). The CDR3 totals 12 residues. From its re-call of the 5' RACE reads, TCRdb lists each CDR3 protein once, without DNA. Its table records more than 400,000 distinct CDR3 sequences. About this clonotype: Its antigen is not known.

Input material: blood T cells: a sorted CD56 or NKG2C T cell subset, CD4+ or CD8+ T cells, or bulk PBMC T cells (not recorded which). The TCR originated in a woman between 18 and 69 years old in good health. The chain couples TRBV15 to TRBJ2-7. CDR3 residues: CATSRDLGEQYF.